This T cell receptor (beta chain) was observed in a study of blood T cell repertoires in COVID-19. Across the whole study: Samples representing acute and convalescent COVID-19 were sourced from the United States, Italy and Spain. In each case, the material was cDNA or gDNA derived from T cells, B-cell-depleted T cells, or PBMCs.

Under the authors' procedure: Amplified reference gene primers provided the basis for estimating nucleated cell counts. Generated by immunoSEQ multiplex PCR, the TCRdb table keeps only in-frame clones and is missing some. V and J calls and clone size are given by that table; D and trimming were obtained from the DNA. Of more than 85,000 clones in the sample, over 75% were seen once. This CDR3 spans 12 amino acids. V was pared by 7 bases and J by 5 bases, with 4 bases of the junction left unmatched. Germline V gene lookup returns CDR1 LNHDA and CDR2 SQIVND (reference sequence). The clonotype was recovered from a woman at least 80 years old with acute or convalescent COVID-19. Sequenced: peripheral blood. The gene calls are TRBV19 and TRBJ1-1; 7 nucleotides agree with TRBD1. CDR3 residues: CASNHRGTEAFF. In DNA, the CDR3 is TGTGCCAGTAATCACAGGGGAACTGAAGCTTTCTTT.